This paragraph covers one T cell receptor beta chain sequence. The CDR3 consists of 15 residues. Germline trimming cut 5 bases from V and 4 bases from J; bases unmatched to any gene: 6. Germline CDR1 reads PRHDT; CDR2 reads FYEKMQ (reference sequence). Method: immunoSEQ multiplex PCR; TCRdb's copy keeps in-frame clones and lacks some. This table holds 40,000 to 60,000 clones, approximately 78% found once. The data belong to a study of OX40 agonist ivuxolimab in advanced cancers. The sequencing used CD4+ or CD8+ T cells sorted from blood, collected in a trial of the OX40 agonist ivuxolimab. The rearrangement joins TRBV13 to TRBJ2-1; 9 bases fit TRBD1. This receptor was obtained from an adult with an advanced solid tumor such as melanoma, head and neck, liver or kidney cancer. CDR3 DNA sequence: TGTGCCAGCAGCACTACAGGGGGCAGTTACAATGAGCAGTTCTTC. The encoded protein is CASSTTGGSYNEQFF.